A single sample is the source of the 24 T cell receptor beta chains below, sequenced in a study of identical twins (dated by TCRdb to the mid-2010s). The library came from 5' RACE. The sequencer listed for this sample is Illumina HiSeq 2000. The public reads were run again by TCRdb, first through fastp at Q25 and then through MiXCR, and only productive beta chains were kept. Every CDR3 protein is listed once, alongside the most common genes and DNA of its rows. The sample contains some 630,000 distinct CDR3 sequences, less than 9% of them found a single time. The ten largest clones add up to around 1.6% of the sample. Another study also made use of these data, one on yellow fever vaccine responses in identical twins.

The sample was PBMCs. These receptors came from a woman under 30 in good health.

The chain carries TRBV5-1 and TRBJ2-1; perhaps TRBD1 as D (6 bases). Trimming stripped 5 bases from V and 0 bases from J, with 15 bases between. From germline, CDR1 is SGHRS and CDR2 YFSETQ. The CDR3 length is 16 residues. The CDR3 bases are TGCGCCAGCAGTCGACGGGACACAAGCTCCTACAATGAGCAGTTCTTC. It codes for CASSRRDTSSYNEQFF.

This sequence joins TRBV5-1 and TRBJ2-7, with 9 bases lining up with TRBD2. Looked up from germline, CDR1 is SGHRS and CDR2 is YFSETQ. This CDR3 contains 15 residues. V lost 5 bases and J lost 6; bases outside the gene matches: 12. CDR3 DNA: TGCGCCAGCAGAACCAATCCGGGACTAGCCGGCGAGCAGTACTTC. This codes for CASRTNPGLAGEQYF.

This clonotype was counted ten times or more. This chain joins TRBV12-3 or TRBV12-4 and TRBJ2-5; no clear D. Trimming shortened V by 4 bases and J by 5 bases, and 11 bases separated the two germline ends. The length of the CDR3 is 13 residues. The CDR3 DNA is TGTGCCAGCAGTTCCGTTGGGTGGGAGACCCAGTACTTC. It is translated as CASSSVGWETQYF.

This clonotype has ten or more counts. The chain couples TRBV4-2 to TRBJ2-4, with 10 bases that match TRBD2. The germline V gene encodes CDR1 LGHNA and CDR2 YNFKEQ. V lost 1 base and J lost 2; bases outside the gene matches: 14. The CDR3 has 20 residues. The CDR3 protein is CASSQGAALAGVESKNIQYF. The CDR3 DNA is TGTGCCAGCAGCCAAGGTGCGGCGCTAGCGGGAGTTGAATCCAAAAACATTCAGTACTTC.

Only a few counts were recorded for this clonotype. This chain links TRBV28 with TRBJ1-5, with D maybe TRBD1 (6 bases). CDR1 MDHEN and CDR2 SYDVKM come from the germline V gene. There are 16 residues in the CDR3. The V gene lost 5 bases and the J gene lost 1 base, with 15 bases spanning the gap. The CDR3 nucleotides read TGTGCCAGCAGTATAGGGGGGGAGGGGAGCAATCAGCCCCAGCATTTT. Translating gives CASSIGGEGSNQPQHF. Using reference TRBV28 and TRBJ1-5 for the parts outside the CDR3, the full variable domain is DVKVTQSSRYLVKRTGEKVFLECVQDMDHENMFWYRQDPGLGLRLIYFSYDVKMKEKGDIPEGYSVSREKKERFSLILESASTNQTSMYLCASSIGGEGSNQPQHFGDGTRLSIL.

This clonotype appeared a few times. CDR3 amino acids: CASSLKGVLTEAFF. Written as DNA, the CDR3 is TGTGCCAGCAGCCTTAAAGGGGTGCTCACTGAAGCTTTCTTT. The chain has TRBV6-1 and TRBJ1-1; possible D gene TRBD1, 5 bases. This CDR3 spans 14 amino acids. Trimming removed 6 bases at V and 4 bases at J, with 15 bases between. CDR1 is MNHNS, CDR2 SASEGT, per germline.

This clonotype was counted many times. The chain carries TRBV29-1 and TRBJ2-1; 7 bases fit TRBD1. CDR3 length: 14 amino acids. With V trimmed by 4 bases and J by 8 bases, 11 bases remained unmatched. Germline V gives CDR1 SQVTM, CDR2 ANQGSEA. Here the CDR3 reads CSVAERTGWDEQFF. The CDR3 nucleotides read TGCAGCGTTGCCGAAAGGACAGGTTGGGATGAGCAGTTCTTC.

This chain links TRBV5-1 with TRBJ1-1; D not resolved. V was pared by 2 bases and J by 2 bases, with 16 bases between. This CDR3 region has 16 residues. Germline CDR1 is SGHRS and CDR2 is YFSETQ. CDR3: CASSFRQAPPNTEAFF. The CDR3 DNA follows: TGCGCCAGCAGCTTTAGGCAAGCCCCACCTAACACTGAAGCTTTCTTT.

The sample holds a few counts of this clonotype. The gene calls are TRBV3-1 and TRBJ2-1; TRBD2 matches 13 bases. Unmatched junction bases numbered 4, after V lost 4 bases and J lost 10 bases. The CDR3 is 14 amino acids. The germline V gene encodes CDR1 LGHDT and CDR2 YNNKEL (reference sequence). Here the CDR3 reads CASSRTSGSSEQFF. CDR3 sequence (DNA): TGTGCCAGCAGCCGGACTAGCGGGAGTTCGGAGCAGTTCTTC.

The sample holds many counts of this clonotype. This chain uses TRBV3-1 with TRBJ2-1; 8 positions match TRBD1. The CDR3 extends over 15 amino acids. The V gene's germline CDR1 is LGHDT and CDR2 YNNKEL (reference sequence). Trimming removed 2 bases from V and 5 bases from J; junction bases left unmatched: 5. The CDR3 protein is CASSQPRTGNNEQFF. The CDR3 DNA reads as TGTGCCAGCAGCCAACCCCGGACAGGGAACAATGAGCAGTTCTTC.

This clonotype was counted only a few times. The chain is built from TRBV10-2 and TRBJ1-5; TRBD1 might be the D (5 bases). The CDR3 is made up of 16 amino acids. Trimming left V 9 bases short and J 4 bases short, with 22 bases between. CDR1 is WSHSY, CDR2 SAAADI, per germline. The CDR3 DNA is TGCGCCAGTACCCGCGGGGCTGACATCGGGAATCAGCCCCAGCATTTT. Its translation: CASTRGADIGNQPQHF.

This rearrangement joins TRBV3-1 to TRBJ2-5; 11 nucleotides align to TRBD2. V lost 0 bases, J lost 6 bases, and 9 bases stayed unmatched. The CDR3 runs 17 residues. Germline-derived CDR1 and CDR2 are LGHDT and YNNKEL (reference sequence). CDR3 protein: CASSQDHTSGSIKTQYF. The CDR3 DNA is TGTGCCAGCAGCCAAGATCACACTAGCGGGAGCATCAAGACCCAGTACTTC.

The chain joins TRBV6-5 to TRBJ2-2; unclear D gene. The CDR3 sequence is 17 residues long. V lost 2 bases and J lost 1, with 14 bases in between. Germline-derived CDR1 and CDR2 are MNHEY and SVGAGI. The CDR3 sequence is CASSYLLFLGNTGELFF. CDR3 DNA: TGTGCCAGCAGTTACCTGTTGTTTTTAGGGAACACCGGGGAGCTGTTTTTT.

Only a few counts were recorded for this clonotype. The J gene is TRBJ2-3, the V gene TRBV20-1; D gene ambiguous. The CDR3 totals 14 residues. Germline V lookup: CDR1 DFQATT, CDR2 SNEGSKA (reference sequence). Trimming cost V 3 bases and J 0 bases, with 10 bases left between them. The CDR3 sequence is CSASFPDSTDTQYF. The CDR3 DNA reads TGCAGTGCTAGTTTCCCGGACAGCACAGATACGCAGTATTTT.

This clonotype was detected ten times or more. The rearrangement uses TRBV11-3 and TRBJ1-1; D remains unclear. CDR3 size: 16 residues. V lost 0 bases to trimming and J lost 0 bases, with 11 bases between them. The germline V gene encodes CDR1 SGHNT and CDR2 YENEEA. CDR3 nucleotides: TGTGCCAGCAGCTTAGATCAACTTAGAATGAACACTGAAGCTTTCTTT. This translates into CASSLDQLRMNTEAFF.

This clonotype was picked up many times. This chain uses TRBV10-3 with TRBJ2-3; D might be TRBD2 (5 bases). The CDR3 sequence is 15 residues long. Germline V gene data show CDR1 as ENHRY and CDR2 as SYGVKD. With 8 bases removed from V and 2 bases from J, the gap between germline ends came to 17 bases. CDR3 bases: TGTGCCATCGCCCCGGGAAACCCCTACACAGATACGCAGTATTTT. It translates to CAIAPGNPYTDTQYF.

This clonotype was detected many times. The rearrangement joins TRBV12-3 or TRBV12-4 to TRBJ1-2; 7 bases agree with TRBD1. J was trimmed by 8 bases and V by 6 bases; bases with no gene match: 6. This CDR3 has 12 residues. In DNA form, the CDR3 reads TGTGCCAGCAGACTAACAGGGGACGGCTACACCTTC. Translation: CASRLTGDGYTF.

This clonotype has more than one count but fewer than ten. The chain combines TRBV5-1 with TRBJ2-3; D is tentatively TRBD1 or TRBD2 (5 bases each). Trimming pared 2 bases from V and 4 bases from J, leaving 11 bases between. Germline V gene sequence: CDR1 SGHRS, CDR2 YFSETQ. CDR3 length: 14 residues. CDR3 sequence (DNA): TGCGCCAGCAGCTTTGCCCGAGGGGCAGATACGCAGTATTTT. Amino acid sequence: CASSFARGADTQYF.

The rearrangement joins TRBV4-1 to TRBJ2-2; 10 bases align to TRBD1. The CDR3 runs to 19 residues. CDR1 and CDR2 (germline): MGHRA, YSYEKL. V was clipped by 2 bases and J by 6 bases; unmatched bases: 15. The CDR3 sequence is CASSQFTTDRGRQAGELFF. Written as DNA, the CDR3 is TGCGCCAGCAGCCAATTCACGACAGACAGGGGGCGACAAGCCGGGGAGCTGTTTTTT.

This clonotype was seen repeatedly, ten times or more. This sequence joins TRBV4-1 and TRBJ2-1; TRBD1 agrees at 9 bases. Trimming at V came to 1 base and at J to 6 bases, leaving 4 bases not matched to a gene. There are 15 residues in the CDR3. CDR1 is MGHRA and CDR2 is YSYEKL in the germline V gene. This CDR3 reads CASSQGPGQGNEQFF. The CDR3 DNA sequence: TGCGCCAGCAGCCAAGGTCCGGGACAGGGCAATGAGCAGTTCTTC.

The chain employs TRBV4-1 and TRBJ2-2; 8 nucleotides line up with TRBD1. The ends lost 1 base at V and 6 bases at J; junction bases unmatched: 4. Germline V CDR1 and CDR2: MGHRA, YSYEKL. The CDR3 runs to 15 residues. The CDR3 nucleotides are TGCGCCAGCAGCCAAGTCCCGGGACAGGCCGGGGAGCTGTTTTTT. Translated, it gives CASSQVPGQAGELFF.

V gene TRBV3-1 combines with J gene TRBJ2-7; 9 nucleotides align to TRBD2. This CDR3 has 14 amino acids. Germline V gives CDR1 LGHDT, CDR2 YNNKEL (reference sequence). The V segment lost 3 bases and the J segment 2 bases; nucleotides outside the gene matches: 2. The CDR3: CASSQAGGTYEQYF. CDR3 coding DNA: TGTGCCAGCAGCCAGGCGGGAGGGACCTACGAGCAGTACTTC.

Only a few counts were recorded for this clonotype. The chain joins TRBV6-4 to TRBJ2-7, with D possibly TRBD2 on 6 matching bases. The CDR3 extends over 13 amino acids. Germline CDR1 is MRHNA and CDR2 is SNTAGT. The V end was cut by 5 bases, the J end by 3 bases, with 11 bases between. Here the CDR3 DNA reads TGTGCCAGCAGTCCCCTAGCGCGCTACGAGCAGTACTTC. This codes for CASSPLARYEQYF.

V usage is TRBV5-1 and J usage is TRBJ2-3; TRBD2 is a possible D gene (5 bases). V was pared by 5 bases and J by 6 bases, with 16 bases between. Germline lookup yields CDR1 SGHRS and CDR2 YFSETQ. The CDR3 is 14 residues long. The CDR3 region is CASSFPLGGDTQYF. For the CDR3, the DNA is TGCGCCAGCAGTTTCCCCTTAGGAGGCGATACGCAGTATTTT. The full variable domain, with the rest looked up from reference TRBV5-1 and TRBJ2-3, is KAGVTQTPRYLIKTRGQQVTLSCSPISGHRSVSWYQQTPGQGLQFLFEYFSETQRNKGNFPGRFSGRQFSNSRSEMNVSTLELGDSALYLCASSFPLGGDTQYFGPGTRLTVL.